The 13 T cell receptor beta chains below all came from one sample that was sequenced in a study of intratumoral heterogeneity in liver cancer. Method: immunoSEQ multiplex PCR; TCRdb's copy keeps in-frame clones and lacks some. The sample shows just over 20,000 clones, over 60% of them seen only once. The sample here was tumor-adjacent normal tissue, taken before any cancer treatment. The receptors here all came from a woman in her 70s with hepatocellular carcinoma.

V and J are TRBV30 and TRBJ2-1; the D gene is possibly TRBD2 (6 bases). V was pared by 1 base and J by 12 bases, with 22 bases between. Looked up from germline, CDR1 is GTSNPN and CDR2 is SVGIG (reference sequence). The CDR3 spans 15 residues. This CDR3 reads CAWSGGTGDLRVQFF. The CDR3 DNA is TGTGCCTGGAGTGGGGGGACTGGGGACTTAAGGGTGCAGTTCTTC.

Only one count was recorded for this clone. V usage is TRBV30 and J usage is TRBJ2-2; tentative D call: TRBD1 (6 bases). The germline gives CDR1 GTSNPN, CDR2 SVGIG (reference sequence). The V end was cut by 4 bases, the J end by 0 bases, with 9 bases between. This CDR3 is 14 amino acids long. CDR3 sequence (DNA): TGTGCCTGGAATAGACAGGCGAACACCGGGGAGCTGTTTTTT. Protein: CAWNRQANTGELFF.

The rearrangement joins TRBV6-1 to TRBJ1-5; no firm D call. Germline CDR1 reads MNHNS; CDR2 reads SASEGT. The V gene lost 2 bases and the J gene lost 5 bases, with 10 bases spanning the gap. CDR3 length equals 14 residues. This CDR3 reads CASSETTNHQPQHF. The CDR3 nucleotides read TGTGCCAGCAGTGAAACGACAAACCATCAGCCCCAGCATTTT.

For this clone: At the DNA level, this CDR3 is encoded by other sequences in the same sample as well. J is TRBJ2-6 and V is TRBV6-5; D gene unclear. CDR1 MNHEY and CDR2 SVGAGI come from the germline V gene. V was shortened by 2 bases and J by 1 base, with 6 bases between the two germline ends. The CDR3 sequence is 15 residues long. This chain's CDR3 is CASSYGDSGANVLTF. CDR3 nucleotide sequence: TGTGCCAGCAGTTACGGCGATTCTGGGGCCAACGTCCTGACTTTC.

V usage is TRBV6-5 and J usage is TRBJ1-5; D gene unclear. The length of the CDR3 is 11 residues. V lost 8 bases and J 4 bases, leaving 6 bases between the germline ends. Germline CDR1 MNHEY, CDR2 SVGAGI. The CDR3 spells CASGSNQPQHF. Written as DNA, the CDR3 is TGTGCCAGCGGGTCTAATCAGCCCCAGCATTTT.

The genes are TRBV28 and TRBJ1-2; D gene uncertain. The V end lost 6 bases, the J end lost 7 bases, and 12 bases lay between the germline ends. This CDR3 is built from 12 residues. Germline V gene sequence: CDR1 MDHEN, CDR2 SYDVKM. Written as DNA, the CDR3 is TGTGCCAGCAGGCCACTCGATCTTGGCTACACCTTC. Protein sequence: CASRPLDLGYTF.

This clone was recorded only once. The V gene is TRBV28, the J gene TRBJ2-5; D tentatively fits TRBD1 or TRBD2 (5 bases each). The V and J ends lost 6 bases and 4 bases respectively, with 21 bases between them. This CDR3 comprises 16 residues. Per germline, CDR1 MDHEN and CDR2 SYDVKM. The CDR3: CASSSRWDPLLETQYF. DNA of the CDR3: TGTGCCAGCAGCTCACGGTGGGACCCTCTTTTAGAGACCCAGTACTTC.

The rearrangement joins TRBV19 to TRBJ1-1; D unclear. The CDR3 totals 12 residues. Germline assignment: CDR1 LNHDA and CDR2 SQIVND (reference sequence). Deletions cut 4 bases from V and 4 bases from J, with 7 bases between. The chain's CDR3 is CASSTLPTEAFF. The CDR3 bases are TGTGCCAGTAGTACCCTACCCACTGAAGCTTTCTTT.

The V call is TRBV9, the J call TRBJ2-6; 11 bases line up with TRBD2. CDR1 is SGDLS, CDR2 YYNGEE, per germline. V trimming: 0 bases; J trimming: 3 bases; junction bases outside the gene matches: 8. This CDR3 has 19 amino acids. The CDR3 protein is CASSVAFRLAGGGANVLTF. CDR3 nucleotide sequence: TGTGCCAGCAGCGTAGCTTTCCGTCTAGCGGGAGGTGGGGCCAACGTCCTGACTTTC.

On this clone: Compared with germline, one end of the junction differs, possibly owing to a read error. The CDR3 bases are TGCAGTGCTTCCGAAGCGGGAGGGCCGACCTTC. Amino acids: CSASEAGGPTF. The V and J genes are TRBV20-1 and TRBJ2-7, with 10 bases aligning to TRBD2. Germline CDR1 DFQATT, CDR2 SNEGSKA (reference sequence). The CDR3 runs to 11 residues.

The V and J genes are TRBV9 and TRBJ1-1; 7 nucleotides agree with TRBD1. With 1 base clipped from V and 0 bases from J, the junction kept 6 bases outside the gene matches. This CDR3 has 16 amino acids. CDR1 and CDR2 (germline): SGDLS, YYNGEE. Written as DNA, the CDR3 is TGTGCCAGCAGCGTATCGTACAGGGGCATGAACACTGAAGCTTTCTTT. Its protein is CASSVSYRGMNTEAFF.

The chain joins TRBV2 to TRBJ2-1; the match to TRBD1 covers 7 bases. CDR3 length equals 12 residues. J lost 9 bases, V lost 6 bases, and 5 bases had no gene match. Germline CDR1 reads SNHLY; CDR2 reads FYNNEI. Written as DNA, the CDR3 is TGTGCCAGCAGCTGGGACAGAAGTGAGCAGTTCTTC. It specifies CASSWDRSEQFF.

V usage is TRBV20-1 and J usage is TRBJ2-5; D uncertain. The CDR3 loop spans 13 amino acids. The V end lost 3 bases, the J end lost 1 base, and 9 bases lay between the germline ends. Per the germline V gene, CDR1 is DFQATT and CDR2 is SNEGSKA (reference sequence). CDR3 DNA sequence: TGCAGTGCTAGTTCGGGCGGCCAAGAGACCCAGTACTTC. Its protein is CSASSGGQETQYF.